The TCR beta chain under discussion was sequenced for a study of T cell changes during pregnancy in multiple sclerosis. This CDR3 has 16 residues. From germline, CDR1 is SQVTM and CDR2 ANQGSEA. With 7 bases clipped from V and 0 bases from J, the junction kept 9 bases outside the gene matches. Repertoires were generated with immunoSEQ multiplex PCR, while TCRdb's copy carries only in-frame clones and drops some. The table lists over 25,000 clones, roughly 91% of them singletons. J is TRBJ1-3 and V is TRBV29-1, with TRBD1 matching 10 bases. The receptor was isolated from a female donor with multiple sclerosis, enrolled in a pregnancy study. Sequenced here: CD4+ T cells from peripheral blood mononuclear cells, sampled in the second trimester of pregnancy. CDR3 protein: CSADTGTGVSGNTIYF. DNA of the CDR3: TGCAGCGCCGACACCGGGACAGGGGTCTCTGGAAACACCATATATTTT. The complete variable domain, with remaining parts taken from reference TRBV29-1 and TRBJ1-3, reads SAVISQKPSRDICQRGTSLTIQCQVDSQVTMMFWYRQQPGQSLTLIATANQGSEATYESGFVIDKFPISRPNLTFSTLTVSNMSPEDSSIYLCSADTGTGVSGNTIYFGEGSWLTVV.